The clone carrying this T cell receptor beta chain was picked up a small number of times. Its target is unknown. TCRdb redid the calling of the 5' RACE reads with MiXCR, one entry per CDR3 protein. The sample records around 250,000 distinct CDR3 sequences, over 15% being singletons. This sample is drawn from a study of CD8 T cells in ankylosing spondylitis. General observations from the study: Characteristic of ankylosing spondylitis blood, it appeared, was a TCR beta motif comprising about eight highly homologous variants.

The receptor comes from a male donor with ankylosing spondylitis or in good health (not recorded which). The sample was blood, either unsorted or a sorted T cell fraction (not recorded which).

In nucleotides, the CDR3 is TGTGCCAGCAGTTTTGGCGGGATTGTTGAGCAGTTCTTC. Protein sequence: CASSFGGIVEQFF. J is TRBJ2-1 and V is TRBV12-3 or TRBV12-4; weak D call: TRBD2 (6 bases). This CDR3 region has 13 residues. V lost 3 bases and J 9 bases, leaving 12 bases between the germline ends.